These 6 T cell receptor beta chains came from one sample sequenced in a study of cytomegalovirus exposure and HLA in healthy donors. In the PCR, 60 Vbeta and 13 Jbeta primers were used. The data were produced by immunoSEQ multiplex PCR, yet TCRdb's version contains in-frame clones alone and is incomplete. This sample has about 150,000 clones, with about two thirds found just once. The sequencing sample was made of PBMCs. The receptors were sampled from a woman aged 18-29 years in good health and CMV-seronegative.

The V and J genes are TRBV14 and TRBJ2-1; D remains ambiguous. V shed 1 base and J shed 9 bases, with 10 bases lying between them. Looked up from germline, CDR1 is SGHDN and CDR2 is FVKESK. This CDR3 has 13 amino acids. CDR3 residues: CASSQVRSGEQFF. The CDR3 DNA is TGTGCCAGCAGCCAAGTTCGATCCGGTGAGCAGTTCTTC.

This sequence joins TRBV28 and TRBJ2-3; 7 nucleotides align to TRBD1. The germline CDR1 and CDR2 sequences are MDHEN and SYDVKM. This CDR3 spans 15 amino acids. The V segment lost 6 bases and the J segment 1 base; nucleotides outside the gene matches: 7. The CDR3 is CASRSGGFRTDTQYF. The CDR3 nucleotides read TGTGCCAGCAGGTCAGGGGGTTTCCGCACAGATACGCAGTATTTT.

In this sample, this clone turned up a few times. The same CDR3 is also encoded by other DNA sequences in this sample. This chain uses TRBV7-9 with TRBJ1-1; 7 bases match TRBD1. Germline CDR1 SEHNR, CDR2 FQNEAQ (reference sequence). Trimming took 4 bases from V and 5 from J; bases not matched to a gene: 4. The CDR3 contains 13 residues. CDR3 loop: CASSSQGGTEAFF. In nucleotides, the CDR3 is TGTGCCAGCAGCTCGCAGGGGGGTACTGAAGCTTTCTTT.

This sequence joins TRBV7-9 and TRBJ1-2; no clear D. In germline, CDR1 is SEHNR, CDR2 FQNEAQ (reference sequence). V was pared by 5 bases and J by 4 bases, with 8 bases between. This CDR3 has 12 residues. The CDR3 sequence is CASSGAGYGYTF. CDR3 bases: TGTGCCAGCAGCGGCGCAGGCTATGGCTACACCTTC. Full variable domain (missing parts from reference TRBV7-9 and TRBJ1-2): DTGVSQNPRHKITKRGQNVTFRCDPISEHNRLYWYRQTLGQGPEFLTYFQNEAQLEKSRLLSDRFSAERPKGSFSTLEIQRTEQGDSAMYLCASSGAGYGYTFGSGTRLTVV.

The chain employs TRBV9 and TRBJ2-5; TRBD2 agrees at 12 bases. Unmatched junction bases numbered 8, after V lost 0 bases and J lost 2 bases. Germline CDR1 SGDLS, CDR2 YYNGEE. The CDR3 extends over 18 amino acids. Here the CDR3 DNA reads TGTGCCAGCAGCGTAGCTACGGAGACTAGCGGGGGTCAAGAGACCCAGTACTTC. Translating it yields CASSVATETSGGQETQYF.

This chain connects TRBV6-1 to TRBJ2-2, with TRBD1 as a possible D gene (5 bases). The V end was cut by 7 bases, the J end by 6 bases, with 9 bases between. CDR3 length: 12 residues. Germline V gene sequence: CDR1 MNHNS, CDR2 SASEGT. As DNA, the CDR3 is TGTGCCAGCAAAAGGGGCCCCGGGGAGCTGTTTTTT. Residues: CASKRGPGELFF.